What follows are 21 T cell receptor beta chains derived from one specimen sequenced in a study of beta chain features in type 1 diabetes. Expressed TCRB transcripts got sequenced, as all isolated RNA was reverse transcribed. Measured with immunoSEQ multiplex PCR; TCRdb has only the in-frame clones, and not every one. The sample contains some 63,000 clones, about 55% of which appear only once. The sequenced sample consisted of Tregs from blood. All receptors derive from a woman aged 18-35 years in good health.

As DNA, the CDR3 is TGTGCCAGCAGCACCGGGACTAGCGGGGTCACAGATACGCAGTATTTT. As protein: CASSTGTSGVTDTQYF. The chain recombines TRBV9 with TRBJ2-3; 13 bases line up with TRBD2. Trimming took 4 bases from V and 2 from J; bases not matched to a gene: 4. This CDR3 is built from 16 residues. Germline CDR1 is SGDLS and CDR2 is YYNGEE.

In this sample, this clone turned up a few times. This chain joins TRBV18 and TRBJ2-5; no reliable D call. The germline V and J ends were trimmed by 5 bases and 2 bases, with 9 bases remaining between them. The CDR3 totals 13 residues. The germline V gene has CDR1 KGHSH and CDR2 LQKENI. The CDR3 loop reads CASSGLLQETQYF. In DNA, the CDR3 is TGTGCCAGCTCAGGTCTATTGCAAGAGACCCAGTACTTC. The full variable domain, completed using reference TRBV18 and TRBJ2-5, is NAGVMQNPRHLVRRRGQEARLRCSPMKGHSHVYWYRQLPEEGLKFMVYLQKENIIDESGMPKERFSAEFPKEGPSILRIQQVVRGDSAAYFCASSGLLQETQYFGPGTRLLVL.

The chain employs TRBV5-1 and TRBJ2-1, with D maybe TRBD1 (6 bases). The CDR3 is 13 residues long. Germline CDR1 and CDR2: SGHRS and YFSETQ. Trimming removed 7 bases from V and 4 bases from J, with 12 bases in between. The CDR3 loop reads CASAGVIYNEQFF. DNA of the CDR3: TGCGCCAGCGCAGGGGTGATATACAATGAGCAGTTCTTC.

This clone occurred a few times. The chain joins TRBV18 to TRBJ2-7, with D unresolved. The CDR3 extends over 13 amino acids. Germline assignment: CDR1 KGHSH and CDR2 LQKENI. Trimming left V 0 bases short and J 5 bases short, with 8 bases between. This CDR3 is CASSPPGRDEQYF. As DNA, the CDR3 is TGTGCCAGCTCACCACCGGGTCGGGACGAGCAGTACTTC.

CDR3 protein: CASSEALGETYEQYF. CDR3 sequence (DNA): TGTGCCAGCAGTGAAGCGCTTGGAGAGACCTACGAGCAGTACTTC. The V call is TRBV2, the J call TRBJ2-5; D not resolved. Matching the DNA end better, TRBJ2-7 makes the J call doubtful. The CDR3 loop spans 15 amino acids. CDR1 is SNHLY, CDR2 FYNNEI, per germline.

The CDR3 loop reads CASSHEDRGVYGYTF. Here the CDR3 DNA reads TGTGCCAGCAGCCACGAGGACAGGGGAGTATATGGCTACACCTTC. V usage is TRBV9 and J usage is TRBJ1-2; 9 bases align to TRBD1. The CDR3 consists of 15 residues. Looked up from germline, CDR1 is SGDLS and CDR2 is YYNGEE. Trimming took 4 bases from V and 5 from J; bases not matched to a gene: 9.

The V and J genes are TRBV5-1 and TRBJ2-3; D is unresolved. Trimming took off 2 bases at V and 5 bases at J, with 9 bases between the two ends. This CDR3 is built from 13 residues. CDR1 is SGHRS and CDR2 is YFSETQ in the germline V gene. CDR3 protein: CASSFDGGDTQYF. For the CDR3, the DNA is TGCGCCAGCAGCTTTGACGGCGGAGATACGCAGTATTTT. Supplemented by reference TRBV5-1 and TRBJ2-3, the full variable domain reads KAGVTQTPRYLIKTRGQQVTLSCSPISGHRSVSWYQQTPGQGLQFLFEYFSETQRNKGNFPGRFSGRQFSNSRSEMNVSTLELGDSALYLCASSFDGGDTQYFGPGTRLTVL.

The V and J genes are TRBV6-1 and TRBJ1-1; D perhaps matches TRBD1 (5 bases). In germline, CDR1 is MNHNS, CDR2 SASEGT. The CDR3 runs 15 residues. V lost 0 bases and J 7 bases, leaving 15 bases between the germline ends. The CDR3 nucleotides are TGTGCCAGCAGTGAAGCAAGTGCAGGGCGGGGTGAAGCTTTCTTT. Translation gives CASSEASAGRGEAFF.

The chain links TRBV9 to TRBJ2-7, with TRBD2 matching 9 bases. The germline CDR1 and CDR2 sequences are SGDLS and YYNGEE. The J segment lost 5 bases and the V segment lost 4 bases, leaving 4 bases of the junction unmatched. The CDR3 consists of 13 residues. CDR3 residues: CASSPGLAHEQYF. The CDR3 nucleotides read TGTGCCAGCAGCCCGGGACTAGCCCACGAGCAGTACTTC.

This chain uses TRBV7-2 with TRBJ2-5; D gene uncertain. CDR1 is SGHTA and CDR2 is FQGNSA in the germline V gene. This CDR3 has 13 residues. With 7 bases removed from V and 5 bases from J, the gap between germline ends came to 14 bases. CDR3 bases: TGTGCCAGCACTCCGAGAGTGTCGGAGACCCAGTACTTC. This translates into CASTPRVSETQYF.

V and J are TRBV6-5 and TRBJ2-2, with 8 positions matching TRBD2. Germline V gene lookup returns CDR1 MNHEY and CDR2 SVGAGI. The CDR3 runs to 15 residues. The V segment lost 1 base and the J segment 6 bases; nucleotides outside the gene matches: 4. The CDR3 protein is CASSYLAGGAGELFF. The CDR3, as DNA: TGTGCCAGCAGTTACTTGGCGGGGGGAGCCGGGGAGCTGTTTTTT.

The CDR3: CASSGGGTGAYNEQFF. CDR3 bases: TGCGCCAGCAGCGGAGGAGGGACAGGGGCCTACAATGAGCAGTTCTTC. The genes are TRBV5-1 and TRBJ2-1, with TRBD1 matching 10 bases. The germline CDR1 and CDR2 sequences are SGHRS and YFSETQ. V gave up 4 bases and J gave up 2 bases; unmatched junction bases: 6. CDR3 length: 16 residues.

This clone was observed a few times. The genes are TRBV6-1 and TRBJ1-5; a possible D gene is TRBD1 (6 bases). CDR1 and CDR2 (germline): MNHNS, SASEGT. The CDR3 runs to 15 residues. V lost 3 bases and J 5 bases, leaving 14 bases between the germline ends. DNA of the CDR3: TGTGCCAGCAGTGACCCAGGGGCATTTTATCAGCCCCAGCATTTT. This sequence encodes CASSDPGAFYQPQHF.

The sample holds a few counts of this clone. The genes are TRBV18 and TRBJ1-1, with 12 bases that match TRBD1. The CDR3 has 17 residues. In germline, CDR1 is KGHSH, CDR2 LQKENI. Germline trimming cut 2 bases from V and 9 bases from J; bases unmatched to any gene: 13. The CDR3 spells CASSPKTGTGGFDQAFF. The CDR3 DNA is TGTGCCAGCTCACCAAAGACCGGGACAGGGGGCTTCGACCAAGCTTTCTTT.

This chain joins TRBV19 and TRBJ2-1; the match to TRBD2 covers 13 bases. CDR1 LNHDA and CDR2 SQIVND come from the germline V gene (reference sequence). Germline trimming cut 9 bases from V and 7 bases from J; bases unmatched to any gene: 6. The CDR3 contains 14 residues. The CDR3 coding sequence is TGTGCCAGGTTACTAGCGGGAGGGCCTAATGAGCAGTTCTTC. This encodes CARLLAGGPNEQFF.

The chain combines TRBV30 with TRBJ2-7; possible D gene TRBD1, 6 bases. Germline CDR1 and CDR2: GTSNPN and SVGIG (reference sequence). The CDR3 loop spans 15 amino acids. Trimming took 2 bases from V and 3 from J, leaving 17 bases between them. The CDR3 is CAWSPGWGLGYEQYF. The DNA for the CDR3 is TGTGCCTGGAGTCCTGGTTGGGGGCTCGGCTACGAGCAGTACTTC.

Remarks on this clone: At one end, the junction sequence differs from germline, possibly due to a read error. The chain uses TRBV7-6 and TRBJ2-7; no clear D gene. Germline loops: CDR1 SGHVS, CDR2 FNYEAQ. The CDR3 sequence is 14 residues long. Here the CDR3 DNA reads TGTGCCAGCAGCGTAGCAGCGTCCCCCTACGAGCAGTACTTC. This codes for CASSVAASPYEQYF.

V is TRBV7-6 and J is TRBJ2-7, with 8 bases identical to TRBD1. CDR1 is SGHVS, CDR2 FNYEAQ, per germline. Losses at the gene ends were 5 bases for V and 4 bases for J; bases not matched to a gene: 4. The CDR3 consists of 13 residues. The CDR3 bases are TGTGCCAGCAGCCCAGGGACAGGTTACGAGCAGTACTTC. Amino acid sequence: CASSPGTGYEQYF.

DNA for the CDR3: TGTGCCAGCAGCGGGCCCCTACTAGCGGGAGTAAACGAGCAGTACTTC. This gives the protein CASSGPLLAGVNEQYF. The chain links TRBV7-9 to TRBJ2-7; 11 bases match TRBD2. Trimming cost V 5 bases and J 5 bases; bases outside gene matches: 11. There are 16 residues in the CDR3. Germline assignment: CDR1 SEHNR and CDR2 FQNEAQ (reference sequence).

V gene TRBV4-1 combines with J gene TRBJ2-5; a possible D gene is TRBD1 (5 bases). Germline V gene lookup returns CDR1 MGHRA and CDR2 YSYEKL. V lost 4 bases and J lost 5, with 20 bases in between. This CDR3 spans 16 amino acids. The CDR3 DNA sequence: TGCGCCAGCAGCCGACCCAGGGTGGGAAGAAGGGAGACCCAGTACTTC. It translates to CASSRPRVGRRETQYF.

The CDR3 region has the DNA TGTGCCAGCAGCCCCCTCCCGAACTATGGCTACACCTTC. Translated: CASSPLPNYGYTF. V usage is TRBV14 and J usage is TRBJ1-2; D is unresolved. V was shortened by 4 bases and J by 2 bases, with 8 bases between the two germline ends. The CDR3 runs to 13 residues. Per germline, CDR1 SGHDN and CDR2 FVKESK. Full variable domain (missing parts from reference TRBV14 and TRBJ1-2): EAGVTQFPSHSVIEKGQTVTLRCDPISGHDNLYWYRRVMGKEIKFLLHFVKESKQDESGMPNNRFLAERTGGTYSTLKVQPAELEDSGVYFCASSPLPNYGYTFGSGTRLTVV.